Detailed here is one T cell receptor (beta chain). The Seattle patients, enrolled during active infection, were followed longitudinally. Source study methods: Amplification of reference gene primers provided the estimated nucleated cell counts. Assay used: immunoSEQ multiplex PCR; TCRdb lists only in-frame clones, some missing. V, J and clone size are taken as reported in that table, and D and trimming were inferred from the DNA itself. Among nearly 250,000 clones listed, 86% were seen once. This sample was taken from a study of blood T cell repertoires in COVID-19. In the study overall: Both acute and convalescent COVID-19 samples were obtained from the United States, Italy and Spain. PBMCs, B-cell-depleted T cells, or T cells were the source of the cDNA or gDNA that made up the material.

CDR3 length: 17 residues. The germline V gene has CDR1 LGHDT and CDR2 YNNKEL (reference sequence). Unmatched junction bases numbered 8, after V lost 3 bases and J lost 2 bases. What was sequenced was peripheral blood. This chain connects TRBV3-1 (or the pseudogene TRBV3-2) to TRBJ2-1; 9 bases line up with TRBD2. The TCR sequence derives from a woman aged 80 or older with COVID-19, enrolled during active disease. The DNA for the CDR3 is TGTGCCAGCAGCCATCCCAGGGCTAGCGGGGCCTACAATGAGCAGTTCTTC. This gives the protein CASSHPRASGAYNEQFF.